Listed below are T cell receptor beta chains from one sample, sequenced in a study of identical twins. Each CDR3 protein is one row after TCRdb ran MiXCR on the 5' RACE reads. The data show 1.5 million to 2 million distinct CDR3 sequences, 25% to 35% seen once. The sample was cord blood. These receptors originate from a newborn girl in good health. Both conserved end residues are part of each CDR3. A D gene is named only where the DNA matches it firmly. Where a row states a size, it is once, few, many or the class of an expanded clone; other rows omit it.

cdr3_aa,cdr3_nt,d_call,v_call,clone_size,j_call
CASSQVGRGADTQYF,TGTGCCAGCAGCCAAGTAGGACGGGGGGCAGATACGCAGTATTTT,TRBD2,TRBV4-2,-,TRBJ2-3
CASSLAGTAYQPQHF,TGTGCCAGCAGCTTGGCCGGGACAGCCTATCAGCCCCAGCATTTT,TRBD1,TRBV5-6,-,TRBJ1-5
CSASAMGSGANVLTF,TGCAGTGCTAGTGCGATGGGCTCTGGGGCCAACGTCCTGACTTTC,-,TRBV20-1,few,TRBJ2-6
CASSTIGPLNTEAFF,TGTGCCAGCAGTACGATCGGTCCCTTGAACACTGAAGCTTTCTTT,-,TRBV27,-,TRBJ1-1
CATSRRSGSGTDTQYF,TGTGCCACCAGCAGACGCTCCGGGAGCGGGACAGATACGCAGTATTTT,-,TRBV15,-,TRBJ2-3
CASKSGADTQYF,TGTGCCAGCAAATCCGGCGCGGATACGCAGTATTTT,-,TRBV3-1,few,TRBJ2-3
CASSEYGYEGTQYF,TGTGCCAGCAGTGAATACGGCTACGAAGGGACCCAGTACTTC,-,TRBV25-1,few,TRBJ2-5
CVSSLSAPSGTGELFF,TGTGTCAGCAGCTTAAGCGCTCCCAGCGGGACCGGGGAGCTGTTTTTT,-,TRBV11-2,-,TRBJ2-2
CASSELNTEAFF,TGTGCCAGCAGTGAACTGAACACTGAAGCTTTCTTT,-,TRBV2,many,TRBJ1-1
CASVRELGLHGNTIYF,TGTGCCAGCGTTAGAGAGTTGGGTTTGCATGGAAACACCATATATTTT,-,TRBV2,-,TRBJ1-3
CSARLPGLADYEQYF,TGCAGTGCTAGATTACCGGGACTAGCTGACTACGAGCAGTACTTC,TRBD2,TRBV20-1,few,TRBJ2-7
CASYRGIEKLFF,TGTGCCAGCTACAGGGGGATTGAAAAACTGTTTTTT,TRBD1,TRBV2,few,TRBJ1-4
CASSLYSREGYNEQLF,TGTGCCAGCAGTTTATACAGCAGGGAGGGTTACAATGAGCAGCTCTTC,TRBD2,TRBV27,once,TRBJ2-1
CASSLGRIFQETQYF,TGCGCCAGCAGCTTGGGTCGGATCTTCCAAGAGACCCAGTACTTC,-,TRBV5-1,few,TRBJ2-5
CATSDEQGTSTDTQYF,TGTGCCACCAGTGATGAACAGGGGACTAGCACAGATACGCAGTATTTT,-,TRBV24-1,-,TRBJ2-3
CVSIPLGTGNHEQYF,TGTGTCAGCATTCCACTTGGGACGGGAAACCACGAGCAGTACTTC,-,TRBV7-9,-,TRBJ2-7
CASSPLAGGHLDHEQYF,TGTGCCAGCAGTCCCTTAGCGGGAGGGCATCTCGACCACGAGCAGTACTTC,TRBD2,TRBV12-3/TRBV12-4,-,TRBJ2-7
CASHGSSSYNEQFF,TGTGCCAGCCACGGGAGTTCGTCCTACAATGAGCAGTTCTTC,-,TRBV6-1,few,TRBJ2-1
CASSLGGTGGRTDTQYF,TGTGCTAGCAGCTTAGGAGGGACAGGGGGCCGCACAGATACGCAGTATTTT,TRBD1,TRBV7-7,once,TRBJ2-3
CSARGTSRRTDTQYF,TGCAGTGCTAGAGGGACCAGCCGTCGCACAGATACGCAGTATTTT,-,TRBV20-1,few,TRBJ2-3
CASTTIAQGHHIQYF,TGTGCCAGCACCACTATCGCACAGGGGCACCACATTCAGTACTTC,TRBD1,TRBV27,few,TRBJ2-4
CASSLSFGYTF,TGTGCCAGCAGCCTTTCTTTTGGCTACACCTTC,-,TRBV7-2,-,TRBJ1-2
CASSKGPTVNTEAFF,TGTGCCAGCAGTAAGGGGCCGACAGTGAACACTGAAGCTTTCTTT,-,TRBV6-1,-,TRBJ1-1
CASSVGPTGELFF,TGTGCCAGCAGTGTCGGCCCCACCGGGGAGCTGTTTTTT,-,TRBV2,few,TRBJ2-2
CASSALAVMDEQFF,TGTGCCAGCAGCGCGCTAGCGGTCATGGATGAGCAGTTCTTC,TRBD2,TRBV9,-,TRBJ2-1
CASSQVLGQHTDTQYF,TGTGCCAGCAGCCAAGTTCTGGGACAGCACACAGATACGCAGTATTTT,TRBD1,TRBV3-1,few,TRBJ2-3
CASRGAGETGELFF,TGTGCCAGCAGAGGAGCGGGAGAGACCGGGGAGCTGTTTTTT,TRBD2,TRBV7-9,-,TRBJ2-2
CASSPWTSGRGVDEQFF,TGTGCCAGCAGCCCCTGGACTAGCGGGAGAGGGGTCGATGAGCAGTTCTTC,TRBD2,TRBV7-9,-,TRBJ2-1
CSAEGAPYEQYF,TGCAGTGCTGAGGGTGCCCCCTACGAGCAGTACTTC,-,TRBV20-1,-,TRBJ2-7
CASSFGPGNTEAFF,TGCGCCAGCAGCTTTGGTCCAGGGAACACTGAAGCTTTCTTT,-,TRBV5-1,-,TRBJ1-1
CASSKGGDNTSTGTQYF,TGTGCCAGCAGCAAAGGGGGGGACAATACTAGCACAGGTACGCAGTATTTT,-,TRBV21-1,-,TRBJ2-3
CSARDIRGPYNEQFF,TGCAGTGCTAGAGATATACGGGGACCCTACAATGAGCAGTTCTTC,-,TRBV20-1,few,TRBJ2-1
CASSQDHGVYYGYTF,TGTGCCAGCAGCCAAGATCACGGGGTCTACTATGGCTACACCTTC,-,TRBV4-2,few,TRBJ1-2
CASSHSGLAGGPGDTQYF,TGTGCCAGCAGCCATTCCGGACTAGCGGGAGGGCCGGGAGATACGCAGTATTTT,TRBD2,TRBV4-2,-,TRBJ2-3
CSARAGTSIGEHQPQHF,TGCAGTGCTAGAGCGGGAACCAGCATAGGGGAGCATCAGCCCCAGCATTTT,-,TRBV20-1,few,TRBJ1-5
CASSYLFEWGVGNTIYF,TGTGCCAGCAGTTACCTATTCGAGTGGGGGGTCGGAAACACCATATATTTT,-,TRBV6-5,few,TRBJ1-3
CASRISGGAYNEQSF,TGCGCCAGCAGAATTAGCGGGGGGGCCTACAATGAGCAGTCCTTC,TRBD2,TRBV10-2,-,TRBJ2-1
CASSFGVNEQFF,TGTGCCAGCAGTTTTGGAGTCAATGAGCAGTTCTTC,-,TRBV27,many,TRBJ2-1
CSATVGGRAYNEQFF,TGCAGTGCTACTGTAGGGGGGAGGGCCTACAATGAGCAGTTCTTC,-,TRBV20-1,-,TRBJ2-1
CASSLGGDSYNEQFF,TGTGCCAGCAGCTTAGGCGGAGACTCCTACAATGAGCAGTTCTTC,-,TRBV7-2,many,TRBJ2-1